This T cell receptor beta chain was obtained from a study of blood T cells in healthy people across ages. Study details: T cells yielded about one barcoded beta molecule per two cells through template switching.

Primed by a sample-barcoded 5' primer and a J-beta primer mix, a second PCR proceeded for 7 to 11 cycles. MiXCR, run by TCRdb on the 5' RACE reads, gives a single entry per CDR3 protein. The sample yields roughly 1.4 million distinct CDR3 sequences, almost 60% seen once. The CDR3 is 16 residues long. Germline CDR1 reads MGHRA; CDR2 reads YSYEKL. Deletions cut 0 bases from V and 3 bases from J, with 12 bases between. The sequence derives from a young man in good health. The chain is built from TRBV4-1 and TRBJ1-3; a possible D gene is TRBD1 (5 bases). Sequences were obtained from blood. The CDR3 region has the DNA TGCGCCAGCAGCCAAGATTACAGGCTTGGTGGAAACACCATATATTTT. Residues: CASSQDYRLGGNTIYF.